The rows below give T cell receptor beta chains drawn from one sample of a study of T-cell reconstitution after alpha-beta-depleted transplantation in children. TCRdb analysed the PCR reads with MiXCR anew, one entry per CDR3 protein. The data contain 610,000 or so distinct CDR3 sequences, roughly a quarter of them singletons. The material sequenced was PBMCs, taken before TCRalphabeta/CD19-depleted stem cell transplant. These receptor sequences come from a boy under two years old with Wiskott-Aldrich syndrome, due to receive a stem cell transplant. CDR3s include the opening cysteine and the closing phenylalanine or tryptophan. The D gene is left open where the match is weak. Expanded clones are given a class, and other clones once, few, many or no size at all.

D,V,size,J,CDR3,DNA
NA,TRBV2,few,TRBJ2-3,CASRDWAPTDTQYF,TGTGCCAGCAGGGACTGGGCTCCCACAGATACGCAGTATTTT
NA,TRBV12-3/TRBV12-4,few,TRBJ2-4,CASTTAPGKNIQYF,TGTGCCAGCACCACGGCCCCAGGCAAAAACATTCAGTACTTC
NA,TRBV7-8,NA,TRBJ2-1,CASSGIGGGYEQFF,TGTGCCAGCAGCGGGATCGGAGGCGGTTATGAGCAGTTCTTC
TRBD1,TRBV5-1,few,TRBJ2-3,CASSLGTGATDTQYF,TGCGCCAGCAGCTTGGGGACAGGGGCGACAGATACGCAGTATTTT
TRBD1,TRBV6-5,few,TRBJ2-3,CASSLPVGSRGLTDTQYF,TGTGCCAGCAGTCTACCCGTGGGGTCCAGGGGGCTAACAGATACGCAGTATTTT
TRBD2,TRBV4-1,few,TRBJ2-1,CASSQVLAGVNEQFF,TGCGCCAGCAGCCAAGTACTAGCGGGAGTCAATGAGCAGTTCTTC
TRBD2,TRBV18,NA,TRBJ2-1,CASRDPYREGPYNEQFF,TGTGCCAGCAGGGATCCTTATCGGGAGGGCCCCTACAATGAGCAGTTCTTC
NA,TRBV7-3,NA,TRBJ2-1,CASSLSLTHEQFF,TGTGCCAGCAGCTTATCCCTTACCCATGAGCAGTTCTTC
TRBD2,TRBV28,NA,TRBJ2-7,CASRQAGGPVYEQYF,TGTGCCAGCAGGCAAGCGGGAGGGCCAGTCTACGAGCAGTACTTC
TRBD1,TRBV6-1,few,TRBJ2-7,CASSEAQGAYEQYF,TGTGCCAGCAGTGAAGCGCAGGGGGCCTACGAGCAGTACTTC
NA,TRBV12-3/TRBV12-4,NA,TRBJ1-1,CASSPLTEAFF,TGTGCCAGCAGCCCCCTCACTGAAGCTTTCTTT
NA,TRBV3-1,few,TRBJ2-7,CASSQEPEWEQYF,TGTGCCAGCAGCCAAGAACCGGAGTGGGAGCAGTACTTC
NA,TRBV11-2,NA,TRBJ2-1,CASSLGSINEQFF,TGTGCCAGCAGCTTAGGGAGCATCAATGAGCAGTTCTTC
TRBD1,TRBV11-2,NA,TRBJ2-7,CASSLLFGQGTYEQYF,TGTGCCAGCAGCTTGTTGTTCGGACAGGGGACCTACGAGCAGTACTTC
NA,TRBV20-1,NA,TRBJ1-5,CSAREMFNQPQHF,TGCAGTGCTAGAGAAATGTTCAATCAGCCCCAGCATTTT
NA,TRBV29-1,many,TRBJ2-1,CSAKGDEQFF,TGCAGCGCCAAGGGGGATGAGCAGTTCTTC
NA,TRBV24-1,NA,TRBJ2-1,CATSVYYSYNEQFF,TGTGCCACCAGTGTGTACTATTCCTACAATGAGCAGTTCTTC
TRBD2,TRBV5-1,few,TRBJ2-4,CASSFSGKGDIQYF,TGCGCCAGCAGCTTTAGCGGGAAAGGGGACATTCAGTACTTC
NA,TRBV9,few,TRBJ2-1,CASSVRLGSYNEQFF,TGTGCCAGCAGCGTTCGACTTGGCTCCTACAATGAGCAGTTCTTC
NA,TRBV5-1,many,TRBJ2-1,CASRLDYYNEQFF,TGCGCCAGCAGGTTGGATTACTACAATGAGCAGTTCTTC
TRBD2,TRBV5-1,NA,TRBJ2-1,CASSAGLVGYNEQFF,TGCGCCAGCAGCGCGGGACTAGTTGGCTACAATGAGCAGTTCTTC
TRBD2,TRBV5-1,few,TRBJ2-1,CASSLARGAGGGDEQFF,TGCGCCAGCAGCTTGGCCAGGGGAGCGGGAGGCGGGGATGAGCAGTTCTTC
NA,TRBV28,NA,TRBJ2-1,CASSSDFLAGLEGANEQFF,TGTGCCAGCAGTTCCGATTTCCTAGCGGGCCTTGAGGGGGCCAATGAGCAGTTCTTC
NA,TRBV12-3/TRBV12-4,NA,TRBJ2-2,CASSIQGTGVLFF,TGTGCCAGCAGTATACAGGGTACCGGGGTTCTGTTTTTT
TRBD2,TRBV24-1,few,TRBJ2-3,CATSDFGLAADTQYF,TGTGCCACCAGTGATTTTGGGCTAGCGGCAGATACGCAGTATTTT
TRBD2,TRBV4-1,NA,TRBJ2-3,CASSQIAGLMDTQYF,TGCGCCAGCAGCCAGATAGCGGGACTAATGGATACGCAGTATTTT
TRBD2,TRBV7-6,many,TRBJ2-1,CASRSSGSNEQFF,TGTGCCAGCAGATCTAGCGGGAGCAATGAGCAGTTCTTC
NA,TRBV12-3/TRBV12-4,NA,TRBJ1-1,CASGFELNTEAFF,TGTGCCAGCGGATTCGAGCTGAACACTGAAGCTTTCTTT
NA,TRBV5-1,few,TRBJ2-1,CASSLERRNSYNEQFF,TGCGCCAGCAGCCTAGAACGGAGAAACTCCTACAATGAGCAGTTCTTC
TRBD1,TRBV20-1,once,TRBJ2-5,CSAGDRVRLQETQYF,TGCAGTGCTGGCGACAGGGTACGCCTCCAAGAGACCCAGTACTTC
NA,TRBV19,few,TRBJ2-1,CASSIVEAGTIRNEQFF,TGTGCCAGTAGTATAGTTGAAGCGGGTACCATCCGCAATGAGCAGTTCTTC
NA,TRBV30,NA,TRBJ2-1,CAWSVGAVYNEQFF,TGTGCCTGGAGTGTAGGAGCGGTCTACAATGAGCAGTTCTTC
NA,TRBV7-9,NA,TRBJ2-3,CASRLRTITDTQYF,TGTGCCAGCAGACTCCGGACTATCACAGATACGCAGTATTTT
NA,TRBV5-1,few,TRBJ2-7,CASSFRDLEYEQYF,TGCGCCAGCAGCTTCCGGGATTTAGAGTACGAGCAGTACTTC
NA,TRBV7-6,few,TRBJ2-3,CASSLGKGFTDTQYF,TGTGCCAGCAGCCTCGGGAAGGGGTTCACAGATACGCAGTATTTT
NA,TRBV5-1,NA,TRBJ2-7,CASSLAGDGYEQYF,TGCGCCAGCAGCTTGGCCGGGGATGGTTACGAGCAGTACTTC
NA,TRBV27,few,TRBJ2-7,CASSFNRESYEQYF,TGTGCCAGCAGTTTCAACAGGGAGTCCTACGAGCAGTACTTC
TRBD2,TRBV12-3/TRBV12-4,few,TRBJ2-1,CASSLSSGAYNEQFF,TGTGCCAGCAGTTTATCTAGCGGGGCCTACAATGAGCAGTTCTTC
NA,TRBV6-1,NA,TRBJ1-5,CASSRRWTPQHF,TGTGCCAGCTCCAGGCGGTGGACGCCCCAGCATTTT
NA,TRBV20-1,NA,TRBJ2-6,CSARAVTGVPGANVLTF,NA
TRBD1,TRBV5-1,few,TRBJ2-3,CASSPGQTSTDTQYF,TGCGCCAGCAGCCCGGGACAGACTAGCACAGATACGCAGTATTTT
TRBD1,TRBV15,few,TRBJ2-3,CATSIRDRGDTQYF,TGTGCCACCAGCATCCGGGACAGGGGAGATACGCAGTATTTT
NA,TRBV5-1,NA,TRBJ1-2,CASSLGRAPTNYGYTF,TGCGCCAGCAGCTTGGGGCGGGCCCCCACTAACTATGGCTACACCTTC
NA,TRBV20-1,NA,TRBJ2-7,CSAIRPGHNYEQYF,TGCAGTGCTATTAGACCGGGACATAACTACGAGCAGTACTTC
TRBD1,TRBV18,few,TRBJ2-2,CASSPDRVETTGELFF,TGTGCCAGCTCTCCGGACAGGGTCGAGACCACCGGGGAGCTGTTTTTT
NA,TRBV24-1,NA,TRBJ2-1,CATSEHPGYEQFF,TGTGCCACCAGTGAACACCCGGGCTATGAGCAGTTCTTC
NA,TRBV3-1,few,TRBJ2-2,CASSQDRTLLNTGELFF,TGTGCCAGCAGCCAAGATCGTACACTTCTGAACACCGGGGAGCTGTTTTTT
TRBD1,TRBV20-1,few,TRBJ1-2,CSARDMRQGVYGYTF,TGCAGTGCTAGAGATATGAGACAGGGCGTCTATGGCTACACCTTC
NA,TRBV28,few,TRBJ2-2,CASSPRPGGELFF,TGTGCCAGCAGTCCCCGGCCGGGTGGGGAGCTGTTTTTT
NA,TRBV12-3/TRBV12-4,few,TRBJ2-7,CASSLGPREWSYEQYF,TGTGCCAGCAGTTTGGGTCCCAGGGAGTGGTCCTACGAGCAGTACTTC
NA,TRBV7-2,few,TRBJ1-2,CASSLDPLYGYTF,TGTGCCAGCAGCTTAGACCCCCTCTATGGCTACACCTTC
NA,TRBV27,NA,TRBJ2-3,CASSLGWGGTDTQYF,TGTGCCAGCAGTTTAGGGTGGGGTGGCACAGATACGCAGTATTTT
NA,TRBV20-1,NA,TRBJ2-5,CSAKKGTEETQYF,TGCAGTGCTAAAAAGGGGACTGAAGAGACCCAGTACTTC
TRBD2,TRBV5-4,few,TRBJ2-7,CASSGTSGRSYEQYF,TGTGCCAGCAGCGGGACTAGCGGTCGCTCCTACGAGCAGTACTTC
NA,TRBV12-3/TRBV12-4,NA,TRBJ2-1,CASSKAETSYNEQFF,TGTGCCAGCAGTAAAGCGGAGACGTCCTACAATGAGCAGTTCTTC
NA,TRBV5-1,many,TRBJ2-1,CASSLDSEQFF,TGCGCCAGCAGCTTGGATAGTGAGCAGTTCTTC
NA,TRBV15,NA,TRBJ2-5,CATSGAFRETQYF,TGTGCCACCAGCGGGGCGTTTCGGGAGACCCAGTACTTC
NA,TRBV28,NA,TRBJ1-2,CASSRTFQGVYGYTF,TGTGCCAGCAGCCGTACTTTCCAGGGCGTCTATGGCTACACCTTC
NA,TRBV18,many,TRBJ2-2,CASSPQGTGELFF,TGTGCCAGCTCGCCGCAGGGTACCGGGGAGCTGTTTTTT